The T cell receptor (beta chain) described here comes from a study of blood T cell repertoires in COVID-19 (dated by TCRdb to 2019 to 2021). Some background on the complete study: Collaborator samples came from the United States, Italy and Spain and covered acute and convalescent phases of COVID-19. The prospective study material was composed of cDNA or gDNA derived from T cells, B-cell-depleted T cells, or PBMCs. Deeply sampled blood TCRbeta repertoires from subjects exposed to, actively infected with, or recovered from COVID-19 were included in the dataset. The repertoires were made available in a free public database intended to serve as a resource for research on the immune response to SARS-CoV-2. Samples came from the ongoing ImmuneRACE study (first 160 participants) plus 1,254 subjects from 6 global collaborators. Nearly every sample came with metadata listing a de-identified subject ID, COVID-19 status, age in years and sex. Where available, HLA class I and class II types were obtained from metadata supplied by the sample provider rather than from assay-based typing.

This clone occurred a few times. Its antigen is currently not known. No base quality values were provided; no much bigger clone lies one nucleotide off. One collaborating source in Seattle enrolled patients while the patients were actively infected and followed the patients over time throughout the course of disease. The collaborating institutions used their own protocols to collect whole blood in K2EDTA tubes. For TCRbeta analysis, collaborators shipped samples in one of three forms: frozen whole blood, isolated PBMCs, or DNA extracted from either of those sample types. The CDR3 has 14 amino acids, counting the end cysteine and phenylalanine. Only the CDR3 portion is preserved as DNA: 42 bases, with reading frame beginning at the first base. Ends trimmed: V by 2 bases, J by 7 bases; bases unmatched to a gene: 1. Based on the germline V gene, the CDR1 and CDR2 sequences are MNHEY and SVGAGI. The immunoSEQ Assay, a bias-controlled multiplex PCR, was used to amplify TCRbeta CDR3 regions from genomic DNA. Under the source paper's analysis protocol: The number of nucleated cells in each sample was estimated by amplification of reference gene primers within the assay. To quantify the absolute abundance of each unique TCRbeta CDR3 rearrangement, sequence reads were collapsed and filtered. For each sample, productive Simpson clonality was calculated by taking the square root of Simpson's diversity index across productive rearrangements. Here the immuneACCESS table is served through TCRdb, limited to in-frame sequences with V and J called. Missing clones are a known gap in these copies; in checked studies unresolved V genes cover under half, and the rest lacks a known reason. V and J calls plus clone size are reproduced from that table; the DNA served to infer D and trimming. This sample has some 150,000 clones in its table, and approximately 87% of those were observed once. About a tenth of the sample is taken by the ten largest.

Here is what the overall study found, with its caveats: The quantity of clinical and demographic metadata differed by source and by participant and was supplied without curation.

Sequenced input: peripheral blood. This clonotype was obtained from a woman in her sixties with COVID-19, enrolled during active disease. The V and J segments used are TRBV6-5 and TRBJ1-6, and TRBD1 aligns with 8 junction nucleotides. The bases are TGTGCCAGCAGTTACCAGGGGGCCAATTCACCCCTCCACTTT. Its protein reads: CASSYQGANSPLHF.